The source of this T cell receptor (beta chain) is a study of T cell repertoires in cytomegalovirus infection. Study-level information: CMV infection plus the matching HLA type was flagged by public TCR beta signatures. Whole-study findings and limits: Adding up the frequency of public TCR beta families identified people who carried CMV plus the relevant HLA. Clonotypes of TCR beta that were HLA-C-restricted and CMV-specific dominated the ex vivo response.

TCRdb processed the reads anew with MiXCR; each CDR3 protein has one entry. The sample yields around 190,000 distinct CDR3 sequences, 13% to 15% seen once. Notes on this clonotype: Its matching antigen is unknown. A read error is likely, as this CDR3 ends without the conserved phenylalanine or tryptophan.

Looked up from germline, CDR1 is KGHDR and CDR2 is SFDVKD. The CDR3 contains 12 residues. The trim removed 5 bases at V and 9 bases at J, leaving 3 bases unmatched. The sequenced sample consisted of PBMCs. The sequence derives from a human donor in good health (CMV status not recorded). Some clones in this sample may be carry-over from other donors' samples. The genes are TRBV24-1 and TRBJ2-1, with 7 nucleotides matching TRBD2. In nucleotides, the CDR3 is TGTGCCACCAGTGCGCGACTAGCTGAGCAGTTCCTC. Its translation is CATSARLAEQFL.